The 23 T cell receptor beta chains listed next were all sequenced from one sample in a study of cytomegalovirus exposure and HLA in healthy donors. It was with 60 Vbeta and 13 Jbeta primers that the PCR ran. This table comes from immunoSEQ multiplex PCR, and its TCRdb copy is limited to in-frame clones, with some not included. Of about 150,000 clones in the sample, 75% to 90% were seen once. Source material: PBMCs. The origin of the receptors is a woman aged 30 to 39 in good health and CMV-seronegative.

V gene TRBV11-2 combines with J gene TRBJ1-4; tentatively, D is TRBD1 (5 bases). Deletions cut 5 bases from V and 7 bases from J, with 17 bases between. Germline V gene sequence: CDR1 SGHAT, CDR2 FQNNGV. The CDR3 length is 15 residues. The CDR3 protein is CASSPRGGEGEKLFF. The DNA for the CDR3 is TGTGCCAGCAGCCCCCGGGGGGGTGAAGGTGAAAAACTGTTTTTT.

The J gene is TRBJ2-1, the V gene TRBV27; 9 bases agree with TRBD2. CDR3 size: 18 residues. Germline V gives CDR1 MNHEY, CDR2 SMNVEV (reference sequence). With 6 bases clipped from V and 7 bases from J, the junction kept 19 bases outside the gene matches. In DNA form, the CDR3 reads TGTGCCAGCAGCTATACAGTCATAATAGCGGGAGCTACGAATGAGCAGTTCTTC. This codes for CASSYTVIIAGATNEQFF.

V usage is TRBV19 and J usage is TRBJ2-2; 8 positions agree with TRBD2. The V segment lost 7 bases and the J segment 3 bases; nucleotides outside the gene matches: 10. Germline-derived CDR1 and CDR2 are LNHDA and SQIVND (reference sequence). The CDR3 is 16 residues long. CDR3 loop: CASNKLASGYTGELFF. The CDR3 DNA reads as TGTGCCAGTAATAAGCTCGCTAGCGGGTACACCGGGGAGCTGTTTTTT.

The chain recombines TRBV5-6 with TRBJ2-1; 7 nucleotides match TRBD2. The CDR3 totals 16 residues. Germline CDR1 is SGHDT and CDR2 is YYEEEE. Trimming cost V 6 bases and J 3 bases; bases outside gene matches: 12. The DNA of the CDR3 is TGTGCCAGCACCGGGGGATCGGGGGGTTACTACAATGAGCAGTTCTTC. Its translation is CASTGGSGGYYNEQFF.

V gene TRBV9 combines with J gene TRBJ2-7; tentatively, D is TRBD2 (7 bases). The CDR3 runs 16 residues. V was pared by 0 bases and J by 1 base, with 14 bases between. Germline lookup yields CDR1 SGDLS and CDR2 YYNGEE. CDR3 loop: CASSVGGRGASYEQYF. In nucleotides, the CDR3 is TGTGCCAGCAGCGTAGGAGGACGGGGGGCGTCCTACGAGCAGTACTTC.

The chain recombines TRBV18 with TRBJ1-4; weak D call: TRBD1 (6 bases). The CDR3 loop spans 14 amino acids. Germline values: CDR1 KGHSH, CDR2 LQKENI. The V end lost 4 bases, the J end lost 7 bases, and 13 bases lay between the germline ends. The CDR3 spells CASSHGGRSEKLFF. CDR3 DNA sequence: TGTGCCAGCTCACACGGGGGGCGGAGTGAAAAACTGTTTTTT.

V gene TRBV27 combines with J gene TRBJ2-6; D uncertain. The CDR3 has 15 amino acids. Germline CDR1 reads MNHEY; CDR2 reads SMNVEV (reference sequence). V dropped 6 bases and J dropped 0 bases, with 9 bases sitting between them. DNA for the CDR3: TGTGCCAGCAGATCTATGCTCTCTGGGGCCAACGTCCTGACTTTC. Translating gives CASRSMLSGANVLTF.

The V and J genes are TRBV4-2 and TRBJ2-3; 11 nucleotides align to TRBD1. Losses at the gene ends were 4 bases for V and 0 bases for J; bases not matched to a gene: 9. The CDR3 runs 18 residues. Germline V CDR1 and CDR2: LGHNA, YNFKEQ. CDR3 nucleotides: TGTGCCAGCAGCCCACAGTGGGGGACAGGGGGGAGCACAGATACGCAGTATTTT. Its translation: CASSPQWGTGGSTDTQYF.

This chain connects TRBV6-5 to TRBJ1-1; maybe TRBD1 (5 bases). Deletions cut 5 bases from V and 2 bases from J, with 9 bases between. Germline loops: CDR1 MNHEY, CDR2 SVGAGI. The CDR3 is 13 amino acids. The CDR3 DNA is TGTGCCAGCAGTCGACAGATAAACACTGAAGCTTTCTTT. This codes for CASSRQINTEAFF.

The chain joins TRBV6-6 to TRBJ1-3; D is perhaps TRBD1 (6 bases). CDR3 size: 15 residues. Germline V CDR1 and CDR2: MNHNY, SVGAGI (reference sequence). V gave up 2 bases and J gave up 8 bases, with 16 bases separating them. The CDR3 region has the DNA TGTGCCAGCAGTTACGGCGGCAGGGGAAGGGACACCATATATTTT. Encoded protein: CASSYGGRGRDTIYF.

The J gene is TRBJ1-2, the V gene TRBV27; 7 nucleotides match TRBD1. This CDR3 is built from 13 residues. V gave up 5 bases and J gave up 3 bases; unmatched junction bases: 3. In germline, CDR1 is MNHEY, CDR2 SMNVEV (reference sequence). CDR3 nucleotides: TGTGCCAGCAGTCTACAGGGGCACTATGGCTACACCTTC. Its protein is CASSLQGHYGYTF.

The V gene is TRBV27, the J gene TRBJ2-5, with TRBD2 as a possible D gene (6 bases). V lost 4 bases and J 1 base, leaving 16 bases between the germline ends. Germline V CDR1 and CDR2: MNHEY, SMNVEV (reference sequence). CDR3 length equals 16 residues. CDR3 DNA: TGTGCCAGCAGTTATGGTGGGAGGCTCTTCCAAGAGACCCAGTACTTC. It encodes CASSYGGRLFQETQYF.

This clone was detected a few times. The chain recombines TRBV5-6 with TRBJ2-5; 13 bases match TRBD2. The CDR3 has 16 amino acids. Germline-derived CDR1 and CDR2 are SGHDT and YYEEEE. The V and J ends lost 4 bases and 2 bases, in that order; junction bases with no gene match: 5. The CDR3 loop reads CASSRGTSGNQETQYF. As DNA, the CDR3 is TGTGCCAGCAGCAGAGGGACTAGCGGGAATCAAGAGACCCAGTACTTC.

This chain links TRBV7-9 with TRBJ1-3, with TRBD1 identical over 9 bases. The germline V gene has CDR1 SEHNR and CDR2 FQNEAQ (reference sequence). The CDR3 sequence is 16 residues long. V shed 4 bases and J 1 base; nucleotides not matched to a gene: 5. Written as DNA, the CDR3 is TGTGCCAGCAGCTCGCGGGACAGGGATTCTGGAAACACCATATATTTT. Its translation: CASSSRDRDSGNTIYF.

The chain uses TRBV19 and TRBJ2-7; TRBD2 aligns across 9 bases. Germline V gene lookup returns CDR1 LNHDA and CDR2 SQIVND (reference sequence). V lost 0 bases and J lost 6; bases outside the gene matches: 3. The CDR3 is 14 residues long. CDR3 region: CASSIERTSVEQYF. In nucleotides, the CDR3 is TGTGCCAGTAGTATAGAGAGGACTAGCGTCGAGCAGTACTTC. Variable domain in full (rest from reference TRBV19 and TRBJ2-7): DGGITQSPKYLFRKEGQNVTLSCEQNLNHDAMYWYRQDPGQGLRLIYYSQIVNDFQKGDIAEGYSVSREKKESFPLTVTSAQKNPTAFYLCASSIERTSVEQYFGPGTRLTVT.

This CDR3 is CASSGLAGGGDIQYF. In DNA, the CDR3 is TGTGCCAGCAGCGGGCTAGCGGGAGGGGGGGACATTCAGTACTTC. The gene calls are TRBV5-6 and TRBJ2-4; 12 bases are shared with TRBD2. V gave up 4 bases and J gave up 8 bases; unmatched junction bases: 7. The germline gives CDR1 SGHDT, CDR2 YYEEEE. This CDR3 spans 15 amino acids.

The rearrangement joins TRBV28 to TRBJ1-2; 7 bases are shared with TRBD1. The CDR3 runs to 13 residues. The V and J ends lost 2 bases and 12 bases, in that order; junction bases with no gene match: 9. Per germline, CDR1 MDHEN and CDR2 SYDVKM. The CDR3, as DNA: TGTGCCAGCAGTTTAGGGAACCACAGGGGTCACACCTTC. This encodes CASSLGNHRGHTF.

V usage is TRBV7-9 and J usage is TRBJ1-4; D unresolved. The CDR3 runs to 16 residues. V lost 2 bases to trimming and J lost 3 bases, with 13 bases between them. Germline V gives CDR1 SEHNR, CDR2 FQNEAQ (reference sequence). The CDR3 nucleotides read TGTGCCAGCAGCTTAAACCCCGGACTCCCTAATGAAAAACTGTTTTTT. It specifies CASSLNPGLPNEKLFF.

J is TRBJ2-2 and V is TRBV7-2, with 8 bases fitting TRBD2. Germline CDR1 and CDR2: SGHTA and FQGNSA. The CDR3 length is 14 residues. With V trimmed by 7 bases and J by 10 bases, 11 bases remained unmatched. CDR3 amino acids: CASTSRGGALELFF. The CDR3 DNA reads as TGTGCCAGCACTTCACGGGGGGGTGCCCTGGAGCTGTTTTTT. The complete variable domain, with remaining parts taken from reference TRBV7-2 and TRBJ2-2, reads GAGVSQSPSNKVTEKGKDVELRCDPISGHTALYWYRQSLGQGLEFLIYFQGNSAPDKSGLPSDRFSAERTGGSVSTLTIQRTQQEDSAVYLCASTSRGGALELFFGEGSRLTVL.

This sequence joins TRBV4-3 and TRBJ2-7; D not resolved. V was trimmed by 0 bases and J by 3 bases, leaving 9 bases between them. This CDR3 has 14 residues. The V gene's germline CDR1 is LGHNA and CDR2 YSLEER. The CDR3 region is CASSQDRSYYEQYF. In nucleotides, the CDR3 is TGCGCCAGCAGCCAAGATAGGAGTTACTACGAGCAGTACTTC.

The chain employs TRBV9 and TRBJ1-2, with D unclear. Germline V gene lookup returns CDR1 SGDLS and CDR2 YYNGEE. V lost 0 bases and J lost 4, with 13 bases in between. This CDR3 comprises 15 residues. CDR3 in DNA: TGTGCCAGCAGCGTAGTACCGGAGATAAGCTATGGCTACACCTTC. This encodes CASSVVPEISYGYTF. The entire variable domain, with the rest obtained from reference TRBV9 and TRBJ1-2, is as follows: DSGVTQTPKHLITATGQRVTLRCSPRSGDLSVYWYQQSLDQGLQFLIQYYNGEERAKGNILERFSAQQFPDLHSELNLSSLELGDSALYFCASSVVPEISYGYTFGSGTRLTVV.

This clone occurred once. The chain uses TRBV5-1 and TRBJ2-3; 8 nucleotides align to TRBD1. This CDR3 spans 16 amino acids. V was pared by 0 bases and J by 3 bases, with 6 bases of the junction left unmatched. The germline gives CDR1 SGHRS, CDR2 YFSETQ. The CDR3 DNA is TGCGCCAGCAGCTTGGGGACAGGGTCAGGTACAGATACGCAGTATTTT. Protein: CASSLGTGSGTDTQYF.

The V and J genes are TRBV7-8 and TRBJ1-2; D is uncertain. Germline V gene lookup returns CDR1 SGHVS and CDR2 FQNEAQ. V lost 1 base, J lost 2 bases, and 5 bases lay in between. The length of the CDR3 is 13 residues. The CDR3 DNA follows: TGTGCCAGCAGCTTAGTACGGAACTATGGCTACACCTTC. As protein: CASSLVRNYGYTF.